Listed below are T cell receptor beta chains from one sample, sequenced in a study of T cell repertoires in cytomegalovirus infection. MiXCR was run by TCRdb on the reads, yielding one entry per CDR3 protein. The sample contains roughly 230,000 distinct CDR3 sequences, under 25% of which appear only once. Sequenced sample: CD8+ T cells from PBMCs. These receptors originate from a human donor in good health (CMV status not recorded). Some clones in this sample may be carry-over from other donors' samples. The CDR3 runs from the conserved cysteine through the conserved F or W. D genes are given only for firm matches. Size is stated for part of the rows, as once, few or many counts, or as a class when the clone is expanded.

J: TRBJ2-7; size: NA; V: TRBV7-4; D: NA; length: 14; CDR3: CASSFWDFTYEQYF; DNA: TGTGCCAGCAGCTTTTGGGACTTCACCTACGAGCAGTACTTC
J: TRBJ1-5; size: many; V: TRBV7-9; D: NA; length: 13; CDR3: CASSQAANQPQHF; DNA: TGTGCCAGCAGCCAAGCGGCTAATCAGCCCCAGCATTTT
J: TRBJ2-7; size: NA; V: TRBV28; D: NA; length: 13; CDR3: CASSGEGVYEQYF; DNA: TGTGCCAGCAGCGGCGAAGGGGTCTACGAGCAGTACTTC
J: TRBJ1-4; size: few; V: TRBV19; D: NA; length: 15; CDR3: CASSSQPPTNEKLFF; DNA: TGTGCCAGTAGTTCCCAGCCGCCAACTAATGAAAAACTGTTTTTT
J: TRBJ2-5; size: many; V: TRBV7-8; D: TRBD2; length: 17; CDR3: CASSSWTSGGAVETQYF; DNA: TGTGCCAGCAGCTCGTGGACTAGCGGGGGGGCCGTGGAGACCCAGTACTTC
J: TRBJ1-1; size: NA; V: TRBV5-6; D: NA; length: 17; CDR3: CASSLANGVLMNTEAFF; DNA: TGTGCCAGCAGCTTGGCCAACGGGGTATTAATGAACACTGAAGCTTTCTTT
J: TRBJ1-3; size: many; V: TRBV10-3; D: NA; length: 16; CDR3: CAISPWDTNSGNTIYF; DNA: TGTGCCATCAGCCCCTGGGACACCAACTCTGGAAACACCATATATTTT
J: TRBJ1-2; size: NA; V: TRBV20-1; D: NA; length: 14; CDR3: CSARDHRENYGYTF; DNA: TGCAGTGCTAGAGATCACAGGGAGAACTATGGCTACACCTTC
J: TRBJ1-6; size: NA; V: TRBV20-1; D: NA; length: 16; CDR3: CSARSFEGTSNSPLHF; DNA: TGCAGTGCTAGAAGTTTCGAAGGCACTAGCAATTCACCCCTCCACTTT
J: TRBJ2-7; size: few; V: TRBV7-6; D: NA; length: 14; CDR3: CASSLGTIFHEQYF; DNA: TGTGCCAGCAGCTTAGGGACAATTTTCCACGAGCAGTACTTC
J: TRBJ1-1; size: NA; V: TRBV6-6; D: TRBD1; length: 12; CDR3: CASSTTGGEAFF; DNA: TGTGCCAGCAGCACTACAGGGGGTGAAGCTTTCTTT
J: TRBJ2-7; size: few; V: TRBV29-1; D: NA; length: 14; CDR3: CSGVWAGREDEQYF; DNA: TGCAGCGGGGTATGGGCAGGGCGTGAGGACGAGCAGTACTTC
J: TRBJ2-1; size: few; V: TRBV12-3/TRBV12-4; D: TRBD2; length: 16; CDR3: CASSPFGGGAYNEQFF; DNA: TGTGCCAGCAGTCCTTTCGGGGGGGGGGCTTACAATGAGCAGTTCTTC
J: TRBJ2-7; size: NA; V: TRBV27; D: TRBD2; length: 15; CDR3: CASSPFSGGGYEQYF; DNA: TGTGCCAGCAGTCCTTTTTCGGGGGGGGGCTACGAGCAGTACTTC
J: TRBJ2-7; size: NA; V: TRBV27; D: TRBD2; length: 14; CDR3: CASSLGGGNYEQYF; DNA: TGTGCCAGCAGTTTGGGGGGAGGGAACTACGAGCAGTACTTC
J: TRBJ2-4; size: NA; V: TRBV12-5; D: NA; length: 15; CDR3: CASGFRGIRGNIQYF; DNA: TGTGCTAGTGGTTTTCGGGGGATCCGGGGAAACATTCAGTACTTC
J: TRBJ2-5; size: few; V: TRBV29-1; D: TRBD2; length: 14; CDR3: CSVERGTSGETQYF; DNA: TGCAGCGTTGAACGGGGGACTAGCGGGGAGACCCAGTACTTC
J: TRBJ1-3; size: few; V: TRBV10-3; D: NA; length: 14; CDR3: CAIEGVGSGNTIYF; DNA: TGTGCCATCGAAGGGGTTGGTTCTGGAAACACCATATATTTT
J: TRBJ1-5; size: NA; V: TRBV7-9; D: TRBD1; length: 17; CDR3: CASSFAPGQGVNQPQHF; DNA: TGTGCCAGCAGCTTCGCTCCGGGACAGGGGGTCAATCAGCCCCAGCATTTT
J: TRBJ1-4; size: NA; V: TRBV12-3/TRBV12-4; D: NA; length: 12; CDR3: CASRPGRGKLFF; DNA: TGTGCCAGCAGACCAGGACGGGGAAAACTGTTTTTT
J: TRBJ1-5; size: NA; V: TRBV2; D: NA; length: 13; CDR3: CASSRLTNQPQHF; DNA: TGTGCCAGCAGCCGACTGACCAATCAGCCCCAGCATTTT
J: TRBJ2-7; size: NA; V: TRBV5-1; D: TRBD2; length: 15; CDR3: CASSLALAGTYEQYF; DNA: TGCGCCAGCAGCTTGGCGCTAGCGGGGACCTACGAGCAGTACTTC
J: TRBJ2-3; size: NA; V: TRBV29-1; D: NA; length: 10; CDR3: CSVGWDTQYF; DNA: TGCAGCGTTGGATGGGATACGCAGTATTTT